A selection of T cell receptor beta chains follows, all from one sample in a study of blood T cell repertoires in COVID-19. Profiled with immunoSEQ multiplex PCR; TCRdb holds only in-frame clones, not every one. The sample gives around 130,000 clones, roughly 80% of which show up once; around 4% is in the top ten. The sample comprised peripheral blood. These receptor sequences come from a woman aged 80 or older with acute or convalescent COVID-19. Each CDR3 is given without its conserved first and last residue. Each record gives: J gene, D gene, V gene, CDR3 protein. A D gene is named only where the DNA matches it firmly.

J: TRBJ2-7; D: TRBD1; V: TRBV10-1; CDR3: ASTDRVGYEQY
J: TRBJ2-7; D: -; V: TRBV7-9; CDR3: ASSHRELNQY
J: TRBJ1-4; D: TRBD1; V: TRBV28; CDR3: ASSLGGTGDEKLF
J: TRBJ2-7; D: -; V: TRBV27; CDR3: ASSPQGYGYEQY
J: TRBJ2-2; D: TRBD2; V: TRBV28; CDR3: ASSLLAGGSGELF
J: TRBJ1-1; D: -; V: TRBV19; CDR3: ASRSQRSTEAF
J: TRBJ1-1; D: -; V: TRBV5-4; CDR3: ASSPQTVNTEAF
J: TRBJ1-6; D: TRBD1; V: TRBV5-1; CDR3: ASSLAGQALSPLH
J: TRBJ2-1; D: -; V: TRBV2; CDR3: ASQYYNEQF
J: TRBJ1-1; D: -; V: TRBV28; CDR3: ASSDGGWTNTEAF
J: TRBJ2-2; D: TRBD2; V: TRBV3-1/TRBV3-2; CDR3: ASSQSIPSGGSNTGELF
J: TRBJ1-5; D: -; V: TRBV4-2; CDR3: ASSDDQGLGNQPQH
J: TRBJ2-7; D: TRBD2; V: TRBV5-1; CDR3: ASSTGPSGWDYEQY
J: TRBJ2-7; D: TRBD1; V: TRBV5-4; CDR3: ASSRDRQGEQY
J: TRBJ2-1; D: TRBD2; V: TRBV10-2; CDR3: ASSGGTSGRARQF
J: TRBJ2-1; D: -; V: TRBV11-1; CDR3: ASSDIFSSSYNEQF
J: TRBJ2-7; D: -; V: TRBV5-1; CDR3: ASSLQGDYEQY
J: TRBJ2-1; D: TRBD2; V: TRBV11-2; CDR3: ASSSTRRGGHEQF
J: TRBJ2-1; D: TRBD2; V: TRBV15; CDR3: ATSRGGASGHSYNEQF
J: TRBJ1-5; D: TRBD1; V: TRBV15; CDR3: ATSRRTGVLSNQPQH
J: TRBJ2-1; D: TRBD2; V: TRBV4-2; CDR3: ASSQGTSGRAWRGEQF
J: TRBJ1-1; D: -; V: TRBV5-1; CDR3: ASSSQGGTEAF
J: TRBJ2-3; D: -; V: TRBV5-1; CDR3: ASSLGPQTAGGTDTQY
J: TRBJ1-6; D: TRBD1; V: TRBV7-8; CDR3: ASSLDRGSPLH
J: TRBJ2-1; D: -; V: TRBV7-2; CDR3: ASSLALGVGYNEQF
J: TRBJ1-5; D: TRBD1; V: TRBV3-1/TRBV3-2; CDR3: ASSQGQGNQPQH
J: TRBJ2-1; D: TRBD2; V: TRBV7-2; CDR3: ASSLVWSSGNEQF
J: TRBJ1-4; D: -; V: TRBV5-6; CDR3: ASSWGTGVSNEKLF
J: TRBJ1-2; D: -; V: TRBV7-8; CDR3: ASSFNRAYGYT
J: TRBJ2-7; D: TRBD2; V: TRBV27; CDR3: ASSLALAGNYEQY
J: TRBJ2-7; D: -; V: TRBV27; CDR3: ASSLSAGTLSYEQY
J: TRBJ1-4; D: -; V: TRBV5-1; CDR3: ASSLGQNEKLF
J: TRBJ2-7; D: TRBD1; V: TRBV28; CDR3: ASRSMGQGGGEQY
J: TRBJ2-2; D: -; V: TRBV28; CDR3: ASRRVGAGELF
J: TRBJ2-1; D: -; V: TRBV19; CDR3: ASSIRLGLHEQF
J: TRBJ1-2; D: TRBD1; V: TRBV11-3; CDR3: ASSLELGTGPVVYT
J: TRBJ1-1; D: -; V: TRBV18; CDR3: ASSTLRGGDAEAF
J: TRBJ1-2; D: TRBD1; V: TRBV18; CDR3: ASSSGQGIRNYGYT